This T cell receptor (beta chain) was retrieved from a study of PD-L1 blockade in urothelial cancer. Study in general: Patients, treated from 2014 onward, received atezolizumab 1,200 mg intravenously every 3 weeks. Blood was tested 3 weeks (second dose) and 6 weeks into treatment. Median T cell yield from blood was roughly 140,000.

Every PCR was spiked with synthetic TCR analog templates. Method: immunoSEQ multiplex PCR; TCRdb's copy keeps in-frame clones and lacks some. The sample shows some 80,000 clones, 75% to 90% of them seen only once. After removal of 8 bases from V and 5 bases from J, the junction contained 15 bases not matched to a gene. The length of the CDR3 is 17 residues. The clonotype originates from a woman between 65 and 79 years old with urothelial cancer. The sample was PBMCs, taken around atezolizumab (anti-PD-L1) treatment. The V gene is TRBV23-1, the J gene TRBJ2-1; 10 bases map to TRBD1. TRBV23-1 is designated an ORF whose function remains uncertain. The CDR3 DNA is TGCGCCAGCGACCAATACACCGGGACAGGGGCCCACAATGAGCAGTTCTTC. It is translated as CASDQYTGTGAHNEQFF.